This TCR beta chain was identified in a study of T cells expressing NK-cell markers. In the study overall: Sequenced donors, eight in total, included seven who were HCMV-seropositive and one who was seronegative.

One entry per CDR3 protein, without DNA, is what TCRdb gives after re-calling the 5' RACE reads. The sample holds around 180,000 distinct CDR3 sequences. This CDR3 has 16 residues. The germline gives CDR1 MNHEY, CDR2 SVGAGI. The chain carries TRBV6-5 and TRBJ2-1; the D call from TCRdb, TRBD2, cannot be confirmed without DNA. The source material was blood T cells: a sorted CD56 or NKG2C T cell subset, CD4+ or CD8+ T cells, or bulk PBMC T cells (not recorded which). This receptor was identified in a man aged 18-75 years in good health. CDR3 protein: CASSYSPGLAANEQFF.